Included here is one TCR beta chain sequence, with context. Here immunoSEQ multiplex PCR was the method, and the copy in TCRdb shows in-frame clones only, minus some. The repertoire consists of a few hundred thousand clones, with approximately 80% occurring once and the leading ten covering over 10%. The sample belongs to a study of blood T cell repertoires in COVID-19. The CDR3 runs 16 residues. The germline V gene has CDR1 KGHSH and CDR2 LQKENI. Trimming took 3 bases from V and 9 from J; bases not matched to a gene: 10. Sequenced sample: peripheral blood. The rearrangement uses TRBV18 and TRBJ1-6, with 8 bases aligning to TRBD1. This clonotype was obtained from a human donor in a cohort sampled during active COVID-19. In nucleotides, the CDR3 is TGTGCCAGCTCACCCTCCGGGACAGGACATAGTTCACCCCTCCACTTT. This gives the protein CASSPSGTGHSSPLHF.